Listed below are T cell receptor beta chains from one sample, sequenced in a study of blood T cell repertoires in COVID-19. Assay used: immunoSEQ multiplex PCR; TCRdb lists only in-frame clones, some missing. Among about 210,000 clones listed, about 90% were seen once. Sequenced input: peripheral blood. These TCRs come from a man aged 25 to 40 with acute or convalescent COVID-19. Each CDR3 is given with its conserved first and last residue. A D gene is named only where the DNA matches it firmly. Rows may omit the clone size; those that give it use once, few, many or a size class.

v_call	j_call	d_call	clone_size	cdr3_aa	cdr3_nt
TRBV21-1	TRBJ2-5	-	-	CASSRQGGGRGTETQYF	TGTGCCAGCAGCAGGCAGGGTGGCGGGAGAGGAACGGAGACCCAGTACTTC
TRBV9	TRBJ2-7	TRBD2	once	CASSSHRAGGPREQYF	TGTGCCAGCAGCAGCCATCGGGCGGGAGGGCCGCGCGAGCAGTACTTC
TRBV7-3	TRBJ2-7	TRBD1	once	CASSTGQGKYEQYF	TGTGCCAGCAGCACGGGACAGGGAAAATACGAGCAGTACTTC
TRBV19	TRBJ2-3	-	-	CASSIQSSTDTQYF	TGTGCCAGTAGTATTCAGTCCAGCACAGATACGCAGTATTTT
TRBV5-1	TRBJ2-1	TRBD2	-	CASSPGTSAGLSYNEQFF	TGCGCCAGCAGTCCCGGGACTAGCGCCGGTTTGTCCTACAATGAGCAGTTCTTC
TRBV7-9	TRBJ2-7	TRBD2	-	CASSLKLAGGYEQYF	TGTGCCAGCAGCTTAAAACTAGCGGGAGGCTACGAGCAGTACTTC
TRBV11-2	TRBJ2-7	TRBD1	-	CASSGIRDRGYEQYF	TGTGCCAGCAGCGGCATAAGGGACAGGGGCTACGAGCAGTACTTC
TRBV30	TRBJ2-7	TRBD1	-	CAWARTGVSYEQYF	TGTGCCTGGGCCAGGACAGGGGTCTCCTACGAGCAGTACTTC
TRBV3-1/TRBV3-2	TRBJ2-3	TRBD2	-	CASSQDRLAGADTQYF	TGTGCCAGCAGCCAAGATAGGCTAGCGGGAGCAGATACGCAGTATTTT
TRBV19	TRBJ2-1	TRBD2	-	CASSMGSGTYNEQFF	TGTGCCAGTAGTATGGGAAGCGGGACCTACAATGAGCAGTTCTTC
TRBV6-6	TRBJ1-4	-	-	CASKTRGNTNEKLFF	TGTGCCAGCAAAACCAGGGGAAACACTAATGAAAAACTGTTTTTT
TRBV27	TRBJ2-3	-	few	CAPRSAGCSTDTQYF	TGTGCCCCCAGGTCCGCAGGGTGTAGCACAGATACGCAGTATTTT
TRBV20-1	TRBJ2-1	-	-	CSASGLPNEQFF	TGCAGTGCTAGTGGTCTACCGAATGAGCAGTTCTTC
TRBV7-9	TRBJ1-2	-	once	CASSKDSRVSGYTF	TGTGCCAGCAGCAAAGACAGCAGGGTTAGTGGCTACACCTTC
TRBV3-1/TRBV3-2	TRBJ2-2	-	-	CASSQLWTGTGELFF	TGTGCCAGCAGCCAACTATGGACTGGAACCGGGGAGCTGTTTTTT
TRBV30	TRBJ1-1	-	-	CAWRRRVNTEAFF	TGTGCCTGGAGGAGACGGGTGAACACTGAAGCTTTCTTT
TRBV20-1	TRBJ2-5	-	-	CSAFGSGTQYF	TGCAGCGCATTCGGGAGTGGGACCCAGTACTTC
TRBV30	TRBJ1-2	-	-	CARRQINYGYTF	TGTGCCCGTCGACAGATCAACTATGGCTACACCTTC
TRBV5-4	TRBJ2-5	-	-	CASSLPSVEETQYF	TGTGCCAGCAGCTTGCCTTCAGTTGAAGAGACCCAGTACTTC
TRBV3-1/TRBV3-2	TRBJ2-1	-	-	CASSQAPGVYNEQFF	TGTGCCAGCAGCCAAGCCCCGGGAGTATACAATGAGCAGTTCTTC
TRBV11-2	TRBJ2-7	TRBD2	-	CASSSSGGRNEQYF	TGTGCCAGCAGCTCTAGCGGGGGGCGGAACGAGCAGTACTTC
TRBV30	TRBJ1-4	-	-	CAWSVRGEKLFF	TGTGCCTGGAGTGTAAGGGGTGAAAAACTGTTTTTT
TRBV5-1	TRBJ1-4	-	-	CASSLTGGGEKLFF	TGCGCCAGCAGCCTGACAGGTGGAGGAGAAAAACTGTTTTTT
TRBV30	TRBJ2-3	-	-	CAWSLKGTDTQYF	TGTGCCTGGAGTCTAAAGGGGACAGATACGCAGTATTTT
TRBV12-3/TRBV12-4	TRBJ1-5	-	-	CASSEDIFQPQHF	TGTGCCAGCTCTGAGGACATTTTTCAGCCCCAGCATTTT
TRBV15	TRBJ2-3	TRBD2	-	CATSRGRTSGGQDTQYF	TGTGCCACCAGCAGAGGCCGGACTAGCGGGGGCCAAGATACGCAGTATTTT
TRBV5-1	TRBJ2-1	TRBD1	-	CASSSQGLDEQFF	TGCGCCAGCAGCTCACAGGGGTTGGATGAGCAGTTCTTC
TRBV12-3/TRBV12-4	TRBJ1-2	-	-	CASSFSSYGYTF	TGTGCCAGCAGTTTCTCCTCCTATGGCTACACCTTC
TRBV14	TRBJ2-7	TRBD1	-	CASSFAGTGGGEQYF	TGTGCCAGCAGCTTCGCCGGGACAGGCGGTGGAGAGCAGTACTTC
TRBV6-6	TRBJ2-5	-	-	CASSPRGRQETQYF	TGTGCCAGCAGTCCCCGCGGGCGGCAAGAGACCCAGTACTTC
TRBV6-6	TRBJ2-7	-	-	CASSYSNQRLSYEQYF	TGTGCCAGCAGTTACTCGAATCAGCGGCTCTCCTACGAGCAGTACTTC
TRBV28	TRBJ2-1	TRBD2	-	CASSFNPVLIAGGPNEQFF	TGTGCCAGCAGTTTCAACCCCGTCCTAATAGCGGGAGGGCCGAATGAGCAGTTCTTC